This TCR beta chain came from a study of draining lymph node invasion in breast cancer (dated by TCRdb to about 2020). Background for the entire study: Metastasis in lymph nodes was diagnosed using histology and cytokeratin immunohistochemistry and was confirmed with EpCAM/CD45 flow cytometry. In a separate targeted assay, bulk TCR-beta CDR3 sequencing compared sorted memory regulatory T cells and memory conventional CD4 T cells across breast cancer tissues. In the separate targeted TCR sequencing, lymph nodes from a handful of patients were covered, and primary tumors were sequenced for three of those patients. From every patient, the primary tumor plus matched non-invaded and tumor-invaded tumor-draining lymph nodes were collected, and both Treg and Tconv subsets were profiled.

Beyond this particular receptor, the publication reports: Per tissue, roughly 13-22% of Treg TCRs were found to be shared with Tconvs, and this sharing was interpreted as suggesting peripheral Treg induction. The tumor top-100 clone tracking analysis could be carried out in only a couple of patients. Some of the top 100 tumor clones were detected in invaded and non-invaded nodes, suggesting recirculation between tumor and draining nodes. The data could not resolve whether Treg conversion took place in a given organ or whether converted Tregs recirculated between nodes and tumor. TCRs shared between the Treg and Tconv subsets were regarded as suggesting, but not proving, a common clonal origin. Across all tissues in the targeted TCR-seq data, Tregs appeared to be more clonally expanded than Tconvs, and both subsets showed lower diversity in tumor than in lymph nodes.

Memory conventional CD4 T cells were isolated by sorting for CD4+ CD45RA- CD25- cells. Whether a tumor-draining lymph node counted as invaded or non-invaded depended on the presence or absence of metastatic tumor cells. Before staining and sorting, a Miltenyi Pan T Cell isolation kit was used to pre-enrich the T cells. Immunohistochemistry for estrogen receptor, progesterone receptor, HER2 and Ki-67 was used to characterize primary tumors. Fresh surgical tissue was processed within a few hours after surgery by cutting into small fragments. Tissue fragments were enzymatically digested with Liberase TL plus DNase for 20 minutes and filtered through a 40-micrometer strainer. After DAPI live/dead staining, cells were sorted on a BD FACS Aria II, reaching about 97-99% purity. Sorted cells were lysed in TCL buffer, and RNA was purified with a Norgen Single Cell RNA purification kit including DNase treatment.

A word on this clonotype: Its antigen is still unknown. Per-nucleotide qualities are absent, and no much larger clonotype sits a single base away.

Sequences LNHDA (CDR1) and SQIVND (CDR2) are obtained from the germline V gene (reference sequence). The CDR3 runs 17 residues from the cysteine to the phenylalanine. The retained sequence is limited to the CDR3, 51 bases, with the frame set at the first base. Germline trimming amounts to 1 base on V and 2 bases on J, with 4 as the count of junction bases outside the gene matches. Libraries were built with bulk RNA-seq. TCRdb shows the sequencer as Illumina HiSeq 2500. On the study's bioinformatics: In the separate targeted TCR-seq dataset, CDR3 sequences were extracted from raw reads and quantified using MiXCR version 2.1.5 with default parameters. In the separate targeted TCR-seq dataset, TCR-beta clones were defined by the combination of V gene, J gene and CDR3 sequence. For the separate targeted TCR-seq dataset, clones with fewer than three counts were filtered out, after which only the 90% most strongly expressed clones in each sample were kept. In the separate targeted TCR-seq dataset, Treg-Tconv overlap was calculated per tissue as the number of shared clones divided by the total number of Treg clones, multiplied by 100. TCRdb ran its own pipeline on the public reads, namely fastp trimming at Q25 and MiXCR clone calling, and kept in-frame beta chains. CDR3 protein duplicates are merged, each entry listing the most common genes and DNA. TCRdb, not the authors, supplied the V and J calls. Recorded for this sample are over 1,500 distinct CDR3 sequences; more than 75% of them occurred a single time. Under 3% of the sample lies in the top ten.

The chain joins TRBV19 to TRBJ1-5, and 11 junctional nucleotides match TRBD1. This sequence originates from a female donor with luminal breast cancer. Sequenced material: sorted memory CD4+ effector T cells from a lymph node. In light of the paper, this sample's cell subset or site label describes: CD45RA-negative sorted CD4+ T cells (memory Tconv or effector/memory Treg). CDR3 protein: CASSIGTGGYRNQPQHF. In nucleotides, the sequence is TGTGCCAGTAGTATAGGGACAGGGGGCTATCGCAATCAGCCCCAGCATTTT.